This record looks at one T cell receptor (beta chain) sequence and its context. Its antigen is not known. This sample is drawn from a study of CD8+CD57+ T cells in acquired aplastic anemia. Overall study: Sorted cells (CD4+ and CD8+) yielded DNA amounts that averaged approximately 3.2 ug.

Sequencing was done on patients that had shown CD8+CD57+ cell expansion by flow cytometry. Blood was sampled before the patients had received any therapy. The CDR3 contains 13 residues. Germline CDR1 reads SGHNT; CDR2 reads YYREEE (reference sequence). V was trimmed by 4 bases and J by 5 bases, leaving 12 bases between them. Findings of the study overall: The study identified twenty-nine CD8+ CDR3 sequences shared by patients and controls. Significance was not reached for CD8+ Simpson's diversity between patients and controls.

TCR beta VDJ combinations and CDR3 sequences were profiled from genomic DNA. TCRdb called the reads again in MiXCR, with one record for every CDR3 protein. This table has 150,000 to 200,000 distinct CDR3 sequences, less than 50% appearing once. The specimen was sorted CD4+, CD8+, or CD8+CD57+ T cells (not recorded which) from PBMCs. This clonotype was sampled from a human donor with aplastic anemia. V gene TRBV5-4 combines with J gene TRBJ1-2; unclear D gene. This CDR3 is CASSHPTIYGYTF. The CDR3, as DNA: TGTGCCAGCAGCCACCCGACAATTTATGGCTACACCTTC.